This TCR beta chain emerged from a study of Graves' ophthalmopathy and Graves' hyperthyroidism. Being free of ophthalmopathy for 18 months of follow-up defined stable hyperthyroidism. This clonotype was picked up many times. The CDR3 loop spans 14 amino acids. The germline gives CDR1 SGHRS, CDR2 YFSETQ. V was shortened by 8 bases and J by 1 base, with 16 bases between the two germline ends. TCR beta CDR3 regions were amplified from RNA transcripts. HTBI primers served in a first-round RT-PCR, which a second-round multiplex PCR followed. MiXCR, applied by TCRdb to the multiplex PCR reads, yields one record per CDR3 protein. This sample yields 400,000 or so distinct CDR3 sequences, of which 17% are seen a single time; approximately 2.4% belongs to the top ten.

This receptor was taken from an adult woman with stable Graves' hyperthyroidism. This chain links TRBV5-1 with TRBJ2-7, with a weak D call TRBD1 (6 bases). What was sequenced was peripheral blood. The CDR3 DNA sequence: TGCGCCAGTAAGAATGGGCAGGGGTCCTACGAGCAGTACTTC. This translates into CASKNGQGSYEQYF.